Listed here are 21 T cell receptor beta chains from one sample, sequenced in a study of prognosis after radiotherapy for stage I lung cancer. Multiplex PCR in two rounds served to amplify TCR beta CDR3 from genomic DNA. Used in first-round PCR were primers specific to each TRBV and TRBJ gene. TCRdb ran MiXCR on the multiplex PCR reads and lists one entry per CDR3 protein. This sample yields around 51,000 distinct CDR3 sequences, of which less than 35% are seen a single time; 8% to 9.5% belongs to the top ten. This specimen consisted of PBMCs, obtained before or after stereotactic body radiation therapy (not recorded which). All receptors derive from a donor aged 50 or older with non-small cell lung cancer.

This clonotype has a count of ten or more. This CDR3 is CASSVTGRYYNEQFF. In nucleotides, the CDR3 is TGTGCCAGCAGCGTAACGGGACGATACTACAATGAGCAGTTCTTC. This chain joins TRBV9 and TRBJ2-1, with D tentatively TRBD1 or TRBD2 (5 bases each). The CDR3 spans 15 residues. Germline V gives CDR1 SGDLS, CDR2 YYNGEE. The V gene lost 1 base and the J gene lost 3 bases, with 11 bases spanning the gap.

This clonotype was seen repeatedly, ten times or more. This chain connects TRBV2 to TRBJ2-3, with D unresolved. V was trimmed by 5 bases and J by 9 bases, leaving 12 bases between them. Germline assignment: CDR1 SNHLY and CDR2 FYNNEI. The CDR3 extends over 12 amino acids. Here the CDR3 reads CASSTRRATQYF. CDR3 DNA: TGTGCCAGCAGTACCCGCCGGGCCACGCAGTATTTT.

As concerns this clonotype: Germline and junction disagree at one end, which may indicate a read error. The chain joins TRBV6-1 to TRBJ1-2; TRBD1 aligns across 7 bases. The CDR3 is 14 residues long. Germline CDR1 MNHNS, CDR2 SASEGT. The CDR3 nucleotides are TGTGCCAGCAGTAATGCAGGGGGATCCTATTGCTACACCTTT. This encodes CASSNAGGSYCYTF.

This clonotype was picked up many times. The rearrangement uses TRBV12-3 or TRBV12-4 and TRBJ1-4; D gene uncertain. The CDR3 covers 15 residues. V shed 0 bases and J shed 7 bases, with 12 bases lying between them. The DNA for the CDR3 is TGTGCCAGCAGTTTAGCGGCCTCCCTGGGTGAAAAACTGTTTTTT. Encoded protein: CASSLAASLGEKLFF.

There are many counts of this clonotype. V is TRBV27 and J is TRBJ2-2; no reliable D call. Trimming shortened V by 3 bases and J by 4 bases, and 12 bases separated the two germline ends. This CDR3 is 15 amino acids long. CDR1 and CDR2 (germline): MNHEY, SMNVEV (reference sequence). The CDR3 nucleotides are TGTGCCAGCAGTTTTTCACGAGGCGGCACCGGGGAGCTGTTTTTT. Translated: CASSFSRGGTGELFF.

This clonotype has a count of ten or more. The chain combines TRBV12-3 or TRBV12-4 with TRBJ1-2; possible D gene TRBD1, 6 bases. The CDR3 has 15 amino acids. V was pared by 3 bases and J by 8 bases, with 19 bases between. For the CDR3, the DNA is TGTGCCAGCAGTTTCCGCGTGGGGGGCCTCGGGGGCTACACCTTC. Translation: CASSFRVGGLGGYTF.

This clonotype came up many times. V is TRBV7-6 and J is TRBJ2-5; D is uncertain. Trimming removed 3 bases at V and 2 bases at J, with 4 bases between. Per the germline V gene, CDR1 is SGHVS and CDR2 is FNYEAQ. There are 12 residues in the CDR3. The CDR3 nucleotides are TGTGCCAGCAGCTTGGAACAAGAGACCCAGTACTTC. It is translated as CASSLEQETQYF.

Many counts were recorded for this clonotype. The chain employs TRBV5-1 and TRBJ2-6; D remains unclear. V lost 4 bases and J lost 2, with 7 bases in between. This CDR3 is built from 14 residues. Per germline, CDR1 SGHRS and CDR2 YFSETQ. The CDR3 nucleotides are TGCGCCAGCAGCCCCCTCGCTGGGGCCAACGTCCTGACTTTC. This gives the protein CASSPLAGANVLTF.

This clonotype has just a few counts. With a far larger clone one base away, a read error is the likely cause. The chain uses TRBV6-5 and TRBJ2-3; D unclear. CDR1 and CDR2 (germline): MNHEY, SVGAGI. CDR3 length: 14 residues. Trimming stripped 3 bases from V and 0 bases from J, with 7 bases between. Here the CDR3 DNA reads TGTGCCAGCAGTTATACTCCTAGCACAGATACGCAGTATTTT. Translating it yields CASSYTPSTDTQYF.

This clonotype has at least ten counts. V gene TRBV6-5 combines with J gene TRBJ2-7; D is undetermined. The CDR3 totals 13 residues. Trimming removed 1 base from V and 1 base from J, with 5 bases in between. Germline V lookup: CDR1 MNHEY, CDR2 SVGAGI. The CDR3 region has the DNA TGTGCCAGCAGTTACTGGGTATCCTACGAGCAGTACTTC. Translating gives CASSYWVSYEQYF.

This clonotype came up a few times. This probably arose from a read error, given a far larger clone one base away. The chain combines TRBV6-2 or TRBV6-3 with TRBJ2-2; D is unclear. Per germline, CDR1 MNHEY and CDR2 SVGEGT. V shed 4 bases and J shed 4 bases, with 7 bases lying between them. The CDR3 sequence is 13 residues long. The CDR3 sequence: CASSSTCTGELFF. In DNA form, the CDR3 reads TGTGCCAGCAGTTCGACATGCACCGGGGAGCTGTTTTTT.

The chain employs TRBV14 and TRBJ2-4, with D perhaps TRBD2 (6 bases). CDR1 is SGHDN and CDR2 is FVKESK in the germline V gene. The CDR3 runs 14 residues. V dropped 4 bases and J dropped 5 bases, with 12 bases sitting between them. The CDR3 protein is CASSRGLAENIQYF. The CDR3 coding sequence is TGTGCCAGCAGCCGGGGACTGGCTGAAAACATTCAGTACTTC.

There are many counts of this clonotype. The chain recombines TRBV3-1 with TRBJ2-3; 7 nucleotides agree with TRBD2. CDR1 and CDR2 from the germline V gene are LGHDT and YNNKEL (reference sequence). J was trimmed by 1 base and V by 8 bases; bases with no gene match: 3. This CDR3 has 13 amino acids. The DNA of the CDR3 is TGTGCCAGCGGCGGGGGAGGCACAGATACGCAGTATTTT. Translating gives CASGGGGTDTQYF.

The V and J genes are TRBV28 and TRBJ2-7; 7 bases fit TRBD2. The CDR3 contains 14 residues. J lost 7 bases, V lost 5 bases, and 11 bases had no gene match. Per the germline V gene, CDR1 is MDHEN and CDR2 is SYDVKM. The CDR3 DNA reads as TGTGCCAGCAGTCATGGGGGGGTTGGCGGGGAGCAGTACTTC. Translation: CASSHGGVGGEQYF.

This clonotype was counted only a few times. A much larger clonotype is one base distant, so this may be a read error. V gene TRBV6-8 combines with J gene TRBJ2-5; 8 bases are a match to TRBD1. This CDR3 is built from 16 residues. Germline CDR1 reads MNHGY; CDR2 reads SAAAGT. V dropped 0 bases and J dropped 4; count of bases not matched to a gene: 7. CDR3 coding DNA: TGTGCCAGCAGTTACTCCCTGACAGGGGATGTAGAGACCCAGTACTTC. Translated: CASSYSLTGDVETQYF.

This clonotype was recorded many times. J is TRBJ2-7 and V is TRBV7-2; D is unresolved. This CDR3 has 17 amino acids. Germline loops: CDR1 SGHTA, CDR2 FQGNSA. V shed 2 bases and J shed 0 bases, with 17 bases lying between them. The CDR3 protein is CASSLTSKMGYSYEQYF. The DNA for the CDR3 is TGTGCCAGCAGCTTAACGTCGAAAATGGGTTACTCCTACGAGCAGTACTTC. The whole variable domain, remainder taken from reference TRBV7-2 and TRBJ2-7, is GAGVSQSPSNKVTEKGKDVELRCDPISGHTALYWYRQSLGQGLEFLIYFQGNSAPDKSGLPSDRFSAERTGGSVSTLTIQRTQQEDSAVYLCASSLTSKMGYSYEQYFGPGTRLTVT.

This clonotype was seen ten or more times. The rearrangement uses TRBV7-2 and TRBJ2-3; a possible D gene is TRBD2 (5 bases). Germline assignment: CDR1 SGHTA and CDR2 FQGNSA. The CDR3 spans 16 residues. V was cut by 1 base and J by 0 bases, with 11 bases left in between. CDR3: CASSLVGSGSTDTQYF. In DNA, the CDR3 is TGTGCCAGCAGCTTAGTGGGGAGCGGCAGCACAGATACGCAGTATTTT.

A word on this clonotype: A much more abundant neighbour one base away suggests this may be a read error. The gene calls are TRBV10-3 and TRBJ2-7; 7 nucleotides align to TRBD2. The CDR3 has 14 amino acids. Germline V gives CDR1 ENHRY, CDR2 SYGVKD. The DNA of the CDR3 is TGTTCCATCAGTGGGGCTAGCGGTCCCTACGAGCAGTACTTC. Its translation is CSISGASGPYEQYF.

This clonotype was seen many times. The chain carries TRBV24-1 and TRBJ1-2; D not resolved. CDR1 and CDR2 from the germline V gene are KGHDR and SFDVKD. The CDR3 loop spans 13 amino acids. V lost 9 bases and J 10 bases, leaving 20 bases between the germline ends. The CDR3 DNA reads as TGTGCCACCTCTCCTGGATCCGGGGTTCACTACACCTTC. The encoded protein is CATSPGSGVHYTF.

This clonotype occurred a few times. The chain combines TRBV5-6 with TRBJ1-4; D may be TRBD1 (5 bases). The germline V gene has CDR1 SGHDT and CDR2 YYEEEE. The germline V and J ends were trimmed by 5 bases and 6 bases, with 17 bases remaining between them. The CDR3 runs 15 residues. CDR3 in DNA: TGTGCCAGCAGGTCTATCGGGACCGCAGATGAAAAACTGTTTTTT. Its translation is CASRSIGTADEKLFF. The complete variable domain, with remaining parts taken from reference TRBV5-6 and TRBJ1-4, reads DAGVTQSPTHLIKTRGQQVTLRCSPKSGHDTVSWYQQALGQGPQFIFQYYEEEERQRGNFPDRFSGHQFPNYSSELNVNALLLGDSALYLCASRSIGTADEKLFFGSGTQLSVL.

This clonotype was picked up many times. The V and J genes are TRBV10-3 and TRBJ2-2, with TRBD2 identical over 9 bases. The V segment lost 11 bases and the J segment 4 bases; nucleotides outside the gene matches: 8. This CDR3 has 14 residues. CDR1 ENHRY and CDR2 SYGVKD come from the germline V gene. DNA for the CDR3: TGTGCCTCGTTAGCGGGAGAGATCACCGGGGAGCTGTTTTTT. Translated: CASLAGEITGELFF.